This T cell receptor beta chain was profiled in a study of CD8 T cells in ankylosing spondylitis. General study points: In the blood and synovial fluid of reactive arthritis, some motif variants had been previously reported. A TCR beta motif of eight or nine highly homologous variants seemed to mark ankylosing spondylitis blood.

The CDR3 spans 15 residues. CDR1 is SGHKS and CDR2 is YYEKEE in the germline V gene (reference sequence). V was pared by 3 bases and J by 2 bases, with 9 bases between. TCRdb used MiXCR to reprocess the 5' RACE reads, holding one entry per CDR3 protein. This sample carries about 340,000 distinct CDR3 sequences, under 15% of them seen once, and the ten largest clones take 0.95% to 1.4%. About this clonotype itself: The antigen remains unidentified.

V gene TRBV5-5 combines with J gene TRBJ2-6; TRBD2 might be the D (5 bases). The sequence was obtained from a male donor with ankylosing spondylitis or in good health (not recorded which). Sequenced: blood, either unsorted or a sorted T cell fraction (not recorded which). CDR3 protein: CASSYSGTGANVLTF. DNA for the CDR3: TGTGCCAGCAGCTACTCCGGGACTGGGGCCAACGTCCTGACTTTC.